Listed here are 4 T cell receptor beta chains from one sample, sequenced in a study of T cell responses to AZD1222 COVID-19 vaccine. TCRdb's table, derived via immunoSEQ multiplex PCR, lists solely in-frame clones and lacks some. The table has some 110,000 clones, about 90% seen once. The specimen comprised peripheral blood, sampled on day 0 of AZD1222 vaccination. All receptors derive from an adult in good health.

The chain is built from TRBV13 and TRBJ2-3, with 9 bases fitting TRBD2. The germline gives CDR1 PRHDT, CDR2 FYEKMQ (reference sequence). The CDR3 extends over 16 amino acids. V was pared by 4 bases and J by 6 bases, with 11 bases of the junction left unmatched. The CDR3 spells CASSSRGAGGPDTQYF. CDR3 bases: TGTGCCAGCAGCTCCCGGGGGGCGGGAGGGCCGGATACGCAGTATTTT.

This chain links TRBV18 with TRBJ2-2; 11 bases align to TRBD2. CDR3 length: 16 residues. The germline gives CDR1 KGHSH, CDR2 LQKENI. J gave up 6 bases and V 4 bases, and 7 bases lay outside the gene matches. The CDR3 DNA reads TGTGCCAGCTCACTTACCGGGACTAGCGGCCCCGGGGAGCTGTTTTTT. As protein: CASSLTGTSGPGELFF.

The CDR3 region is CASQRGTNEKLFF. The CDR3 DNA reads TGTGCCTCTCAAAGGGGAACTAATGAAAAACTGTTTTTT. The gene calls are TRBV24-1 and TRBJ1-4, with D possibly matching TRBD1 (5 bases). Looked up from germline, CDR1 is KGHDR and CDR2 is SFDVKD. V was trimmed by 12 bases and J by 1 base, leaving 11 bases between them. The length of the CDR3 is 13 residues.

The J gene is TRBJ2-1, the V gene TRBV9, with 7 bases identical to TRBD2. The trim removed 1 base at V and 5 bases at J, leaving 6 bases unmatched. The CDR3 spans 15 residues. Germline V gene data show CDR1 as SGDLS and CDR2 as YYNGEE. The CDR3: CASSVRGRGDNEQFF. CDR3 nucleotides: TGTGCCAGCAGCGTACGCGGGAGAGGGGACAATGAGCAGTTCTTC.